These 5 T cell receptor beta chains were all obtained from the same sample, sequenced in a study of blood T cell repertoires in COVID-19. Clones were sequenced by immunoSEQ multiplex PCR, and TCRdb holds only the in-frame ones, with some missing. The sample carries about 520,000 clones, 70% to 90% recorded once. Sequenced sample: peripheral blood. The receptor set was obtained from a human donor in a cohort sampled during active COVID-19.

This chain uses TRBV29-1 with TRBJ1-2; maybe TRBD1 (5 bases). The CDR3 loop spans 12 amino acids. The germline CDR1 and CDR2 sequences are SQVTM and ANQGSEA. V gave up 3 bases and J gave up 8 bases, with 13 bases separating them. CDR3 nucleotides: TGCAGCGTTGAGGCTCCAGGGAGGGGCTACACCTTC. This codes for CSVEAPGRGYTF.

The V call is TRBV4-2, the J call TRBJ2-5; D unresolved. Trimming cost V 1 base and J 4 bases, with 7 bases left between them. The V gene's germline CDR1 is LGHNA and CDR2 YNFKEQ. This CDR3 region has 13 residues. The CDR3 sequence is CASSQVVRETQYF. The CDR3 DNA is TGTGCCAGCAGCCAAGTCGTGAGAGAGACCCAGTACTTC.

This clone was detected only a few times. The chain has TRBV7-2 and TRBJ1-1; 9 nucleotides line up with TRBD1. CDR1 SGHTA and CDR2 FQGNSA come from the germline V gene. V lost 3 bases to trimming and J lost 7 bases; unmatched junction nucleotides: 6. The CDR3 spans 14 residues. DNA of the CDR3: TGTGCCAGCAGCTTCCGGACAGGGGCCCTTGAAGCTTTCTTT. It encodes CASSFRTGALEAFF.

This clone was counted between two and nine times. The V call is TRBV7-2, the J call TRBJ1-5; 8 bases fit TRBD1. CDR1 SGHTA and CDR2 FQGNSA come from the germline V gene. V lost 5 bases and J lost 5; bases outside the gene matches: 8. CDR3 length: 15 residues. The CDR3 is CASSLFDRGDQPQHF. CDR3 nucleotide sequence: TGTGCCAGCAGCCTCTTCGACAGGGGTGATCAGCCCCAGCATTTT.

The chain has TRBV7-3 and TRBJ2-1; D is possibly TRBD1 (6 bases). Germline lookup yields CDR1 SGHTA and CDR2 FQGTGA. The CDR3 sequence is 15 residues long. V lost 1 base and J lost 4, with 11 bases in between. CDR3 DNA sequence: TGTGCCAGCAGCTTAATTGGACAGTCGTACAATGAGCAGTTCTTC. This sequence encodes CASSLIGQSYNEQFF.